This T cell receptor (beta chain) was found in a study of PD-L1 blockade in urothelial cancer. Sequencing used immunoSEQ multiplex PCR; TCRdb keeps in-frame clones, though not all of them. The table shows roughly 16,000 clones, with roughly 87% occurring only once. Germline lookup yields CDR1 LNHDA and CDR2 SQIVND (reference sequence). V was clipped by 8 bases and J by 1 base; unmatched bases: 4. The CDR3 runs to 14 residues. The sample in question was PBMCs, obtained around atezolizumab (anti-PD-L1) treatment. The chain joins TRBV19 to TRBJ2-2; the match to TRBD1 covers 7 bases. This sequence was found in a man aged 45-60 years with urothelial cancer. The CDR3 bases are TGTGCCAGTTATAGACAGGGGAACACCGGGGAGCTGTTTTTT. Residues: CASYRQGNTGELFF. The complete variable domain, with remaining parts taken from reference TRBV19 and TRBJ2-2, reads DGGITQSPKYLFRKEGQNVTLSCEQNLNHDAMYWYRQDPGQGLRLIYYSQIVNDFQKGDIAEGYSVSREKKESFPLTVTSAQKNPTAFYLCASYRQGNTGELFFGEGSRLTVL.